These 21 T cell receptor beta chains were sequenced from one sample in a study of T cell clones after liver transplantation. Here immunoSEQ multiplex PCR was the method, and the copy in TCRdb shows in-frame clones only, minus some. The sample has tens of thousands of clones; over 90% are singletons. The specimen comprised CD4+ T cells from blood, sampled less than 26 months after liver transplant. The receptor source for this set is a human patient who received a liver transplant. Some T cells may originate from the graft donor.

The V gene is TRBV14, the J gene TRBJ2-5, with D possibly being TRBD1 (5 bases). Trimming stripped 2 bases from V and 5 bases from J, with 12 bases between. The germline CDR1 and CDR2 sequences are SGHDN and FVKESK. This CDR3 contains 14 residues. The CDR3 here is CASSQNWGAETQYF. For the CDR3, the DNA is TGTGCCAGCAGCCAAAACTGGGGCGCGGAGACCCAGTACTTC.

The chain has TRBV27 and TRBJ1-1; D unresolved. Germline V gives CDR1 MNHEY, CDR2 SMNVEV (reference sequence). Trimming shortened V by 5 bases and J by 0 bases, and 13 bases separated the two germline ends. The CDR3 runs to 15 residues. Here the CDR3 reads CASSPRGAMNTEAFF. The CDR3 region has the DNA TGTGCCAGCAGTCCCCGCGGAGCTATGAACACTGAAGCTTTCTTT.

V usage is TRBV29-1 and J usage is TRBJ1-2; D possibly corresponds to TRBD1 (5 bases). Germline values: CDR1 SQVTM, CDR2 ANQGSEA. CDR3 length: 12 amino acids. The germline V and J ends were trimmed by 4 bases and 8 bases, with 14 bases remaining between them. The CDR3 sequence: CSVVSGGEGYTF. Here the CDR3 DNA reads TGCAGCGTTGTGTCGGGGGGGGAAGGCTACACCTTC.

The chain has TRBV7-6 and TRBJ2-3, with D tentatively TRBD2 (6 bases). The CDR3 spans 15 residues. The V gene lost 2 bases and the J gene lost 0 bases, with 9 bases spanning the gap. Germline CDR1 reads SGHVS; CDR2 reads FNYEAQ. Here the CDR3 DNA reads TGTGCCAGCAGCTTAAGCGGGTCTAGCACAGATACGCAGTATTTT. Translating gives CASSLSGSSTDTQYF. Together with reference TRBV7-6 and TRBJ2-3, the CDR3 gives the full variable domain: GAGVSQSPRYKVTKRGQDVALRCDPISGHVSLYWYRQALGQGPEFLTYFNYEAQQDKSGLPNDRFSAERPEGSISTLTIQRTEQRDSAMYRCASSLSGSSTDTQYFGPGTRLTVL.

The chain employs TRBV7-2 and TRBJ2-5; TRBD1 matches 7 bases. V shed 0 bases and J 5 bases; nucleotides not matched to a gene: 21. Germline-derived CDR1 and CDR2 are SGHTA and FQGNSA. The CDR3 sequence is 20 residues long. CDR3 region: CASSLAPPGTDSDLWETQYF. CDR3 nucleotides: TGTGCCAGCAGCTTAGCCCCACCCGGGACAGACTCCGATCTTTGGGAGACCCAGTACTTC.

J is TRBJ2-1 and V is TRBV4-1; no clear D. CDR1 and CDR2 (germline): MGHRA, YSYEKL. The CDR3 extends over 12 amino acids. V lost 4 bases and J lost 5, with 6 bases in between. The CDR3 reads CASSRTDNEQFF. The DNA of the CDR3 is TGCGCCAGCAGCCGGACCGACAATGAGCAGTTCTTC.

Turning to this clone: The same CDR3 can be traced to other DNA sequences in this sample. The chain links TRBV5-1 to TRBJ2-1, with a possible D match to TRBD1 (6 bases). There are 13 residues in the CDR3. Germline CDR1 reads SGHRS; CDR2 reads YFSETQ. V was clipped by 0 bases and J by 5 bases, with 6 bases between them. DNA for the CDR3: TGCGCCAGCAGCTTGGGGGACAACAATGAGCAGTTCTTC. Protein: CASSLGDNNEQFF.

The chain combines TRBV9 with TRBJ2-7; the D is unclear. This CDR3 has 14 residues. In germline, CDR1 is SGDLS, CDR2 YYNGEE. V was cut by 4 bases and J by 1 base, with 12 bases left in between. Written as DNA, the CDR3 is TGTGCCAGCAGCCTCGAGTTGGGGTCCTACGAGCAGTACTTC. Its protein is CASSLELGSYEQYF.

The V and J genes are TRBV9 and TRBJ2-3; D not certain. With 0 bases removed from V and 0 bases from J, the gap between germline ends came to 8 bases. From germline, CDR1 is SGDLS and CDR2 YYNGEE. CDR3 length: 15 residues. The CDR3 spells CASSVAVRSTDTQYF. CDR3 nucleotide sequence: TGTGCCAGCAGCGTAGCGGTCAGAAGCACAGATACGCAGTATTTT.

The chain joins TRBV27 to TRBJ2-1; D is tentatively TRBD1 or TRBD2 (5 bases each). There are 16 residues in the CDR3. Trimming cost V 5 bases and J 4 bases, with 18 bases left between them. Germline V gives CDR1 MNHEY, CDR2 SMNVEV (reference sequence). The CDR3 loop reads CASSPPTAEAYNEQFF. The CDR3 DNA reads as TGTGCCAGCAGTCCACCGACAGCGGAGGCATACAATGAGCAGTTCTTC.

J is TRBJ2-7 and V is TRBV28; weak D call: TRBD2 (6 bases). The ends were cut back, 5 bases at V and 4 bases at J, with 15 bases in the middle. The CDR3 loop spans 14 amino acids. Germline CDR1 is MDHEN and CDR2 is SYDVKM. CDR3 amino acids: CASSRPGGAYEQYF. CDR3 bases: TGTGCCAGCAGTAGACCCGGCGGGGCTTACGAGCAGTACTTC.

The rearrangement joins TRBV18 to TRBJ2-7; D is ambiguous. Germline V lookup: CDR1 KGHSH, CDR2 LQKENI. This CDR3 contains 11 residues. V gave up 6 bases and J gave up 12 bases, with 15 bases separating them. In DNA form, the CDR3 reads TGTGCCAGCTCGGACCGGGCAGTCGTGTACTTC. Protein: CASSDRAVVYF.

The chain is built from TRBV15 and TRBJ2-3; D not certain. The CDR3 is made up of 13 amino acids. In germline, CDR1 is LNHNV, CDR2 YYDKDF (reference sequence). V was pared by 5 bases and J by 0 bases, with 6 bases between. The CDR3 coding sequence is TGTGCCACCAGCCGCCCTAGCACAGATACGCAGTATTTT. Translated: CATSRPSTDTQYF.

The CDR3 loop reads CATSSHGTSGGNEQFF. The CDR3 DNA is TGTGCCACCAGCAGTCACGGGACTAGCGGGGGGAATGAGCAGTTCTTC. The J gene is TRBJ2-1, the V gene TRBV15, with TRBD2 matching over 15 bases. Germline lookup yields CDR1 LNHNV and CDR2 YYDKDF (reference sequence). V was clipped by 3 bases and J by 7 bases; unmatched bases: 4. The CDR3 length is 16 residues.

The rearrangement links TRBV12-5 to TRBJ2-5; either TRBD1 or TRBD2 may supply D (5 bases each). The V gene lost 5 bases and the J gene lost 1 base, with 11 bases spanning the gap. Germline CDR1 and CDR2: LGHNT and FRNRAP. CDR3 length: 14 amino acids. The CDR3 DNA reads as TGTGCTAGTGGTAAGGGACCGCTCCAAGAGACCCAGTACTTC. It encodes CASGKGPLQETQYF.

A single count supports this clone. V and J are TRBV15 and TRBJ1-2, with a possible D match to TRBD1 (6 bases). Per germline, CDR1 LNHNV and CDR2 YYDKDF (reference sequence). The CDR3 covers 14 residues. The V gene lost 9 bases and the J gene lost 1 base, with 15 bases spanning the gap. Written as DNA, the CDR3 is TGTGCCACGTCGACAGGCGCGATTAACTATGGCTACACCTTC. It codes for CATSTGAINYGYTF.

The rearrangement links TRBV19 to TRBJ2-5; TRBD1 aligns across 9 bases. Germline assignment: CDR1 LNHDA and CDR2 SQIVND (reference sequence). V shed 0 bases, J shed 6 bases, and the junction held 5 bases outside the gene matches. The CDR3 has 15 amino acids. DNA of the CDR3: TGTGCCAGTAGTATAGAAGGACAGGGGCAACAGACCCAGTACTTC. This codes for CASSIEGQGQQTQYF.

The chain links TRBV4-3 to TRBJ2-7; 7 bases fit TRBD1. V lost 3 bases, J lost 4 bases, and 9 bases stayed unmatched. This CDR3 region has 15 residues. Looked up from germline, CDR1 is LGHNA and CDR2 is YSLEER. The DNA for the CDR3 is TGCGCCAGCAGCCACTACAGGGGTTTGAATTACGAGCAGTACTTC. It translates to CASSHYRGLNYEQYF.

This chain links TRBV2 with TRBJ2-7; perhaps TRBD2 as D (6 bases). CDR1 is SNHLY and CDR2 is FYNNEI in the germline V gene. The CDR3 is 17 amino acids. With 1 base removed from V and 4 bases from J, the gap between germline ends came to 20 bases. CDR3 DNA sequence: TGTGCCAGCAGTGAAGTCGGTCGAGGGACTCATGCTTACGAGCAGTACTTC. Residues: CASSEVGRGTHAYEQYF.

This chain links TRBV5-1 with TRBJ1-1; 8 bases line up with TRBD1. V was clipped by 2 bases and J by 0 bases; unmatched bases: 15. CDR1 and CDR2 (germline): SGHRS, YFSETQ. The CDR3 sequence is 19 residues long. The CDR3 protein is CASSFGPGGARPMNTEAFF. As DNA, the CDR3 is TGCGCCAGCAGCTTTGGCCCAGGGGGCGCAAGGCCAATGAACACTGAAGCTTTCTTT.

This chain's CDR3 is CASSFLPVTGRYGYTF. CDR3 DNA: TGTGCCAGCAGCTTCCTCCCCGTGACAGGGCGCTATGGCTACACCTTC. This rearrangement joins TRBV7-2 to TRBJ1-2; 7 nucleotides agree with TRBD1. V dropped 3 bases and J dropped 4; count of bases not matched to a gene: 11. Germline loops: CDR1 SGHTA, CDR2 FQGNSA. The CDR3 runs 16 residues.